This entry concerns a single T cell receptor (beta chain). Its specificity is not known. The record originates from a study of blood T cells in healthy people across ages. The study, taken as a whole, reports: As age increased, TCR beta diversity per million T cells fell in a roughly linear fashion. Aged donors had fewer naive CD4+ cells and lower diversity than long-lived donors.

Combining a sample-barcoded 5' primer with a J-beta primer mix, a second PCR ran for about 7 to 12 cycles. All samples yielded 2.5 million or more CDR3-containing paired-end reads. MiXCR, run by TCRdb on the 5' RACE reads, gives a single entry per CDR3 protein. This table has some 920,000 distinct CDR3 sequences, just over 50% appearing once. The study isolated at least 7 million PBMCs from each sample. Looked up from germline, CDR1 is DFQATT and CDR2 is SNEGSKA (reference sequence). V was clipped by 7 bases and J by 3 bases; unmatched bases: 10. The CDR3 is 16 residues long. Material: blood. The chain employs TRBV20-1 and TRBJ2-1; the match to TRBD2 covers 12 bases. The TCR was taken from a woman in her fifties or sixties in good health. The CDR3 loop is CSVSSGRALDYNEQFF. For the CDR3, the DNA is TGCAGTGTTTCTAGCGGGAGGGCCCTCGACTACAATGAGCAGTTCTTC.